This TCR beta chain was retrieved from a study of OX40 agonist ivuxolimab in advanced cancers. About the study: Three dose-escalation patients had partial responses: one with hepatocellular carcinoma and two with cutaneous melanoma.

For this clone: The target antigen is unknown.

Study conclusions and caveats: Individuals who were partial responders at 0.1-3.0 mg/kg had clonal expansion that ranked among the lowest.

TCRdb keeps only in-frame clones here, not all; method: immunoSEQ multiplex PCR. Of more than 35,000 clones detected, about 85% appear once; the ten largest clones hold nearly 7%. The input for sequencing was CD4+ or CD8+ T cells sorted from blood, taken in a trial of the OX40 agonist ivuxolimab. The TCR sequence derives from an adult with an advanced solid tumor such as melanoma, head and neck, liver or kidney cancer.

CDR3 protein: CAISDPDREVADTQYF. The CDR3 nucleotides read TGTGCCATCAGTGATCCGGACAGGGAGGTGGCAGATACGCAGTATTTT. The rearrangement uses TRBV10-3 and TRBJ2-3; 8 bases align to TRBD1. Germline lookup yields CDR1 ENHRY and CDR2 SYGVKD. V lost 3 bases and J lost 4; bases outside the gene matches: 9. CDR3 size: 16 residues.